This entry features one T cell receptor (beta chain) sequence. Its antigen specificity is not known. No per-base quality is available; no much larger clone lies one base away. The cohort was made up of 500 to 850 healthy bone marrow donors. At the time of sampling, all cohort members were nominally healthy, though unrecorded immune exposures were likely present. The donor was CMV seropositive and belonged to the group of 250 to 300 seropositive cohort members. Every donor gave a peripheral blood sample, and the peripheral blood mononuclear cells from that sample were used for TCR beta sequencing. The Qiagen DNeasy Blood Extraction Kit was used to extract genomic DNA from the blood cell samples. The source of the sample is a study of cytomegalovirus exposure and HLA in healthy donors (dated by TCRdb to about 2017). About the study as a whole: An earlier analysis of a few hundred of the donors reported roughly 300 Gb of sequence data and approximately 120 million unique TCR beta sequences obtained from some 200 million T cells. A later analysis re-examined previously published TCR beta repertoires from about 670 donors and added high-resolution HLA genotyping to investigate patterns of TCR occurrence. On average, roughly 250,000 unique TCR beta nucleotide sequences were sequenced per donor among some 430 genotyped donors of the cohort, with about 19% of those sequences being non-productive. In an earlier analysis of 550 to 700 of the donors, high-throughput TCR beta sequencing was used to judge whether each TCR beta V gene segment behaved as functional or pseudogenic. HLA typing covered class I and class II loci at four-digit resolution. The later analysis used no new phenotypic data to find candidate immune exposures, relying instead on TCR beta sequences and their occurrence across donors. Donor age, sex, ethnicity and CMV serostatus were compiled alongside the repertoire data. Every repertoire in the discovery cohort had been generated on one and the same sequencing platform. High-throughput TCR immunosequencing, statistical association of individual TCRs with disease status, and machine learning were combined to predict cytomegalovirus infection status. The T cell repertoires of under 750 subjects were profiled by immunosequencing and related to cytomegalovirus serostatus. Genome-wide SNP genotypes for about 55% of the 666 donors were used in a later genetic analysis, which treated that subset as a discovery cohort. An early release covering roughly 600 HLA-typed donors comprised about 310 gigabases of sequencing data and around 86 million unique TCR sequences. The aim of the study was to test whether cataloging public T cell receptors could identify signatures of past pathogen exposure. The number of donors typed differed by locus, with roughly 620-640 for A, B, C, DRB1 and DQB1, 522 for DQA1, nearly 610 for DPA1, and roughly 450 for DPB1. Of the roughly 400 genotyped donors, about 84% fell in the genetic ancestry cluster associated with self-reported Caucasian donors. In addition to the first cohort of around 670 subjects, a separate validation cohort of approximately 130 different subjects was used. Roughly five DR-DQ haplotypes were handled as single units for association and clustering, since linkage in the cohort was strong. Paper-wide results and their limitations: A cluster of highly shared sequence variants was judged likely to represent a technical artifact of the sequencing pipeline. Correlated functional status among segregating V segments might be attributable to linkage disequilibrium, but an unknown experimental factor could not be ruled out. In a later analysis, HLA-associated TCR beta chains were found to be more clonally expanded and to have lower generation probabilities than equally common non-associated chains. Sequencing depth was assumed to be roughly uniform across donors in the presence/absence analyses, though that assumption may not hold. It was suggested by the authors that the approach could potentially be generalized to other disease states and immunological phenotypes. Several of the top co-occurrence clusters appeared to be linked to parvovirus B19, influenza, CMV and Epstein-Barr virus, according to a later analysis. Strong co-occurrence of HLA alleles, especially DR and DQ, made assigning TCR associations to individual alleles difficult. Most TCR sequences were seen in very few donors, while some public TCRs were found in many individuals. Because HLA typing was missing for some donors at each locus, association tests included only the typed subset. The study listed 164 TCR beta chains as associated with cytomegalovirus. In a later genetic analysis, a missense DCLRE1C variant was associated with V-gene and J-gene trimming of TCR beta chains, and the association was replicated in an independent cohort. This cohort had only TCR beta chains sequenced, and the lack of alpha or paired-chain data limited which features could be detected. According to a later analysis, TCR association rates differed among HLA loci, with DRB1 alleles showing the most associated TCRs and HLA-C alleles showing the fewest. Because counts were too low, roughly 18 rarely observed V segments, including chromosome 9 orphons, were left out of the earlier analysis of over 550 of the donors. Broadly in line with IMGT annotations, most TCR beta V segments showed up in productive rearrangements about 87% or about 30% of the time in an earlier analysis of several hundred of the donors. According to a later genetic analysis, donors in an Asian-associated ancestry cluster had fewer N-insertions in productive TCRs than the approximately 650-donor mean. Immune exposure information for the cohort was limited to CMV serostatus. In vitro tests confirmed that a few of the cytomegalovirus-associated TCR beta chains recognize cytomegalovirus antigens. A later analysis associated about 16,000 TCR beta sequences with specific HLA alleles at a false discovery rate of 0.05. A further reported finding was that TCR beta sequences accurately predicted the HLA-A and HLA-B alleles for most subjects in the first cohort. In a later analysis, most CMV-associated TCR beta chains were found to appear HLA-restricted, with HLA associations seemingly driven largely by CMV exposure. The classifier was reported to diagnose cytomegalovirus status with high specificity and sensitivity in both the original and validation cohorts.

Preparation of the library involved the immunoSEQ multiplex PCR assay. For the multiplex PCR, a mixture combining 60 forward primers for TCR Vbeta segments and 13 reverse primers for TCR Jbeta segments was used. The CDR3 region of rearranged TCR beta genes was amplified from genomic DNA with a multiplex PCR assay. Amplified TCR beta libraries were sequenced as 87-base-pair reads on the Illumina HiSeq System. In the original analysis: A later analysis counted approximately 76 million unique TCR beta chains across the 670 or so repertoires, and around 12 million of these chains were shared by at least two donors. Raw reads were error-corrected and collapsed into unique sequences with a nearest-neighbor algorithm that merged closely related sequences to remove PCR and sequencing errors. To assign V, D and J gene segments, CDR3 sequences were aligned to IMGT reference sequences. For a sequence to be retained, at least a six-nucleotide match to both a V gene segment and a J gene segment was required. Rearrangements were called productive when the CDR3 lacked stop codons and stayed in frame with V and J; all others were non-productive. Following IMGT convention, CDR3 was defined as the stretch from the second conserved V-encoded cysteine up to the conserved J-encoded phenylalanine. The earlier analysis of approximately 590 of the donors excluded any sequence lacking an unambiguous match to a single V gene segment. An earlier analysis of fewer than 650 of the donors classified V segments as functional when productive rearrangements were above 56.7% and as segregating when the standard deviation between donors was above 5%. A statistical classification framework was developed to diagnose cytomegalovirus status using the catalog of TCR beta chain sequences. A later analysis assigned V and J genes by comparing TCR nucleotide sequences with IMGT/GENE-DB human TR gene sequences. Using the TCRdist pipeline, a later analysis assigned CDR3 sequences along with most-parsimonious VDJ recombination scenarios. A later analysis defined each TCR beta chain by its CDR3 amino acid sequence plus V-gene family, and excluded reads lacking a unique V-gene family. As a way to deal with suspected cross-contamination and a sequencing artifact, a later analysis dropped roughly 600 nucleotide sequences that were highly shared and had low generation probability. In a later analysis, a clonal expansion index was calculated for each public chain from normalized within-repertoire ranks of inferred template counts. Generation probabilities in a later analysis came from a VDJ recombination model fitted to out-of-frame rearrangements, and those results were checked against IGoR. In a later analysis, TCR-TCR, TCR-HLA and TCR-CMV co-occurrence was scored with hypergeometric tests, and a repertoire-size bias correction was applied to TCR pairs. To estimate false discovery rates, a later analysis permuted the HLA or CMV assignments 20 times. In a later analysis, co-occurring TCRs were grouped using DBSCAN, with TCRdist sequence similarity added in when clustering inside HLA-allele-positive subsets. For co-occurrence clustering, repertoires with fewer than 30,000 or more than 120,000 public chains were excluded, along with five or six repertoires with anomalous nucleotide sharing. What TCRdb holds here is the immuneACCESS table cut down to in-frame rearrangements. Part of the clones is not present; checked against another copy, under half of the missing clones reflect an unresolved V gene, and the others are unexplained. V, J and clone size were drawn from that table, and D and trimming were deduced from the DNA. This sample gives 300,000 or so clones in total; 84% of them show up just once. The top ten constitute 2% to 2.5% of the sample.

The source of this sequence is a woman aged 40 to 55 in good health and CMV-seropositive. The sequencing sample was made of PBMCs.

CDR3 region: CASTPGHPEETQYF. The nucleotides read TGTGCCAGCACCCCCGGACATCCAGAGGAGACCCAGTACTTC. The sequence is built from TRBV2 and TRBJ2-5, with a weak D call of TRBD1 (5 bases match). CDR3 length: 14 amino acids, cysteine to phenylalanine. Only the CDR3 region is kept as DNA, spanning 42 bases read in frame from base 1. V drops 7 bases and J drops 5 bases, leaving 17 bases in between. CDR1 and CDR2, per the germline V gene, are SNHLY and FYNNEI.